Below are 12 T cell receptor beta chains sequenced from a single sample in a study of blood T cell repertoires in COVID-19. Sequenced by immunoSEQ multiplex PCR; TCRdb stores in-frame clones only, minus some. The sample records approximately 300,000 clones, about 87% being singletons. The sequencing sample was made of peripheral blood. All receptors derive from a woman aged 40 to 55 with acute or convalescent COVID-19.

The rearrangement uses TRBV29-1 and TRBJ1-2, with D perhaps matching TRBD1 (5 bases). V gave up 4 bases and J gave up 7 bases, with 13 bases separating them. Germline loops: CDR1 SQVTM, CDR2 ANQGSEA. This CDR3 region has 12 residues. In DNA form, the CDR3 reads TGCAGCGTTGTATCAGGGCTTCCTGGCTACACCTTC. It translates to CSVVSGLPGYTF.

DNA of the CDR3: TGCGCCAGCAGGCGAACAGGCGACTCTGGAAACACCATATATTTT. It specifies CASRRTGDSGNTIYF. V usage is TRBV5-1 and J usage is TRBJ1-3, with D possibly matching TRBD1 (5 bases). Germline V gene sequence: CDR1 SGHRS, CDR2 YFSETQ. The CDR3 contains 15 residues. The V end lost 5 bases, the J end lost 0 bases, and 12 bases lay between the germline ends.

This rearrangement joins TRBV9 to TRBJ1-5, with a tentative D call TRBD1 (6 bases). Germline loops: CDR1 SGDLS, CDR2 YYNGEE. With 4 bases removed from V and 3 bases from J, the gap between germline ends came to 14 bases. The CDR3 sequence is 15 residues long. For the CDR3, the DNA is TGTGCCAGCAGCAAACAGGGATTGAACAATCAGCCCCAGCATTTT. Translating gives CASSKQGLNNQPQHF.

This clone was seen only once. This chain links TRBV7-2 with TRBJ1-3, with a possible D match to TRBD1 (6 bases). Germline V CDR1 and CDR2: SGHTA, FQGNSA. The length of the CDR3 is 15 residues. Trimming shortened V by 7 bases and J by 7 bases, and 20 bases separated the two germline ends. The CDR3 sequence: CASNLEQGSRNTIYF. For the CDR3, the DNA is TGTGCCAGCAACCTCGAACAGGGAAGTCGGAACACCATATATTTT.

The CDR3 sequence: CASSVRDRSYEQYV. The DNA of the CDR3 is TGTGCCAGCAGCGTACGTGACAGATCTTACGAGCAGTACGTC. The chain has TRBV9 and TRBJ2-7; tentative D call: TRBD1 (5 bases). V gave up 1 base and J gave up 4 bases, with 12 bases separating them. Germline CDR1 reads SGDLS; CDR2 reads YYNGEE. CDR3 size: 14 residues.

The chain joins TRBV19 to TRBJ1-2; 10 nucleotides align to TRBD1. With 6 bases clipped from V and 5 bases from J, the junction kept 6 bases outside the gene matches. Looked up from germline, CDR1 is LNHDA and CDR2 is SQIVND (reference sequence). CDR3 size: 14 residues. The CDR3 nucleotides are TGTGCCAGTAGCCCGGGACAGGGGTTTTATGGCTACACCTTC. It translates to CASSPGQGFYGYTF.

This sequence joins TRBV9 and TRBJ1-4; 8 nucleotides match TRBD1. There are 16 residues in the CDR3. V was clipped by 3 bases and J by 4 bases; unmatched bases: 8. Germline loops: CDR1 SGDLS, CDR2 YYNGEE. CDR3: CASSGGRTGNNEKLFF. The CDR3 coding sequence is TGTGCCAGCAGCGGAGGGAGGACAGGGAATAATGAAAAACTGTTTTTT.

This chain connects TRBV7-9 to TRBJ2-6; 9 bases fit TRBD1. The CDR3 is 18 amino acids. The J segment lost 4 bases and the V segment lost 4 bases, leaving 11 bases of the junction unmatched. CDR1 and CDR2 from the germline V gene are SEHNR and FQNEAQ (reference sequence). Here the CDR3 reads CASSSKQGAPRGANVLTF. Written as DNA, the CDR3 is TGTGCCAGCAGCTCCAAACAGGGGGCTCCGCGCGGGGCCAACGTCCTGACTTTC.

V usage is TRBV5-6 and J usage is TRBJ1-2, with TRBD1 matching over 7 bases. Germline V lookup: CDR1 SGHDT, CDR2 YYEEEE. The CDR3 has 15 residues. The trim removed 1 base at V and 3 bases at J, leaving 6 bases unmatched. CDR3 residues: CASSLRDRADYGYTF. The CDR3 nucleotides are TGTGCCAGCAGCTTGAGGGACAGAGCGGACTATGGCTACACCTTC.

This clone was recorded only once. The chain is built from TRBV4-1 and TRBJ1-5; D call uncertain. There are 15 residues in the CDR3. V was trimmed by 4 bases and J by 3 bases, leaving 13 bases between them. CDR1 is MGHRA and CDR2 is YSYEKL in the germline V gene. The CDR3 spells CASSRGELDNQPQHF. The CDR3 coding sequence is TGCGCCAGCAGCCGAGGAGAATTGGACAATCAGCCCCAGCATTTT.

The chain employs TRBV2 and TRBJ2-7; TRBD2 might be the D (6 bases). Germline-derived CDR1 and CDR2 are SNHLY and FYNNEI. The CDR3 has 14 residues. V was shortened by 7 bases and J by 4 bases, with 17 bases between the two germline ends. The CDR3 sequence is CASNFGGDGYEQYV. The CDR3 DNA sequence: TGTGCCAGCAATTTTGGCGGGGATGGATACGAGCAGTACGTC.

J is TRBJ2-7 and V is TRBV10-1, with 9 positions matching TRBD1. Trimming cost V 3 bases and J 2 bases; bases outside gene matches: 11. The CDR3 is 17 residues long. Germline loops: CDR1 WNHNN, CDR2 SYGVQD (reference sequence). The CDR3 bases are TGCGCCAGCAGTGATCTCGGAGGCAGACAGGGGGCCTACGAGCAGTACGTC. The encoded protein is CASSDLGGRQGAYEQYV.